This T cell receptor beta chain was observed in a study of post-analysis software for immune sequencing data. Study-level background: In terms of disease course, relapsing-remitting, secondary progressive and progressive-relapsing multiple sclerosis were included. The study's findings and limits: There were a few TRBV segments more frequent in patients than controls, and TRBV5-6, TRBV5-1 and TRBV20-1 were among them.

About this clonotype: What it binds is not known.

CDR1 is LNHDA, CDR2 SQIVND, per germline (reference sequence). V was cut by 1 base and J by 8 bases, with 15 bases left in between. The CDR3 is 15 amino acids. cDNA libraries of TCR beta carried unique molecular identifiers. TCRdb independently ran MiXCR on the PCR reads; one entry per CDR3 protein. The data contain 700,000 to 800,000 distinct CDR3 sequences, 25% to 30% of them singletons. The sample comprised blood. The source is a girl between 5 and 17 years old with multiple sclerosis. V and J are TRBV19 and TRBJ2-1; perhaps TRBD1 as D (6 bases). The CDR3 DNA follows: TGTGCCAGTAGTATAGTGAGGCAGGGGAGCGATGAGCAGTTCTTC. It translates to CASSIVRQGSDEQFF. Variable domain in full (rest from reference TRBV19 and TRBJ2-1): DGGITQSPKYLFRKEGQNVTLSCEQNLNHDAMYWYRQDPGQGLRLIYYSQIVNDFQKGDIAEGYSVSREKKESFPLTVTSAQKNPTAFYLCASSIVRQGSDEQFFGPGTRLTVL.